This T cell receptor (beta chain) is drawn from a study of fetal regulatory T cell absence and autoimmunity. The protocol was immunoSEQ multiplex PCR, while the TCRdb copy is restricted to in-frame clones and leaves out a portion. The sample yields around 100,000 clones, less than 80% seen once. There are 16 residues in the CDR3. The V segment lost 4 bases and the J segment 3 bases; nucleotides outside the gene matches: 11. From germline, CDR1 is MNHEY and CDR2 SMNVEV (reference sequence). The chain has TRBV27 and TRBJ2-7; 8 bases agree with TRBD1. This sequence originates from a male donor with IPEX syndrome. Sequencing was performed on pancreas tissue. The CDR3 here is CASSSPRQGWNYEQYF. In DNA form, the CDR3 reads TGTGCCAGCAGTTCACCCCGACAGGGGTGGAACTACGAGCAGTACTTC.